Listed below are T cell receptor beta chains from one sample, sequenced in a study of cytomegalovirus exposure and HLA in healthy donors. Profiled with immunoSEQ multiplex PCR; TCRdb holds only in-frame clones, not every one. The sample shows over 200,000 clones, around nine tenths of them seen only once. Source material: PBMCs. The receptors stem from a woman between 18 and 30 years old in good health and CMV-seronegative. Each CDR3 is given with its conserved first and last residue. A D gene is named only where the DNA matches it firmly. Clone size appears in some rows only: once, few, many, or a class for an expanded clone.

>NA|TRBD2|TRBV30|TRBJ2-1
CAWSVLAATYNEQFF
TGTGCCTGGAGTGTACTAGCGGCAACCTACAATGAGCAGTTCTTC
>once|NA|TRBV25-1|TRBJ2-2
CASKTGNTGELFF
TGTGCCAGTAAGACAGGGAACACCGGGGAGCTGTTTTTT
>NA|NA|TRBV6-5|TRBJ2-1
CASSYSFGGHMQFF
TGTGCCAGCAGTTACTCGTTTGGTGGCCACATGCAGTTCTTC
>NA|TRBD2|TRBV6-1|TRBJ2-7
CASSGTSSYEQYF
TGTGCCAGCAGCGGGACTAGCTCCTACGAGCAGTACTTC
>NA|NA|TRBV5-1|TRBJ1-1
CASSLEGDYTEAFF
TGCGCCAGCAGCTTGGAGGGAGATTACACTGAAGCTTTCTTT
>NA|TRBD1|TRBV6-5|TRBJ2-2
CASSGTGASTGELFF
TGTGCCAGCAGTGGGACAGGGGCGAGCACCGGGGAGCTGTTTTTT
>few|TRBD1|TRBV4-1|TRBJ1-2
CASSQGQGYGYTF
TGCGCCAGCAGCCAGGGACAGGGCTATGGCTACACCTTC
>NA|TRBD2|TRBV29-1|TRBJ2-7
CSVLLAGAYEQYF
TGCAGCGTCCTGCTAGCGGGAGCCTACGAGCAGTACTTC
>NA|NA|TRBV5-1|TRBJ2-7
CASSPRTAHYEQYF
TGCGCCAGCAGCCCACGGACAGCCCACTACGAGCAGTACTTC
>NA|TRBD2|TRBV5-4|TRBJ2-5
CAHSIRGGLYQETQYF
TGTGCCCACTCCATACGCGGGGGGTTGTACCAAGAGACCCAGTACTTC
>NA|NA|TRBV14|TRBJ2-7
CASSNPGQGVYEQYF
TGTGCCAGCAGCAACCCCGGTCAGGGTGTATACGAGCAGTACTTC
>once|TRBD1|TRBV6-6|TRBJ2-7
CASSLGQGLSFEQYF
TGTGCCAGCAGTTTAGGACAGGGGCTCTCCTTCGAGCAGTACTTC
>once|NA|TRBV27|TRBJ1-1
CASSPGFTGTEAFF
TGTGCCAGCAGTCCCGGTTTCACGGGCACTGAAGCTTTCTTT
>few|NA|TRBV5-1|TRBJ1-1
CASSFQGGTEAFF
TGCGCCAGCAGCTTTCAGGGAGGCACTGAAGCTTTCTTT
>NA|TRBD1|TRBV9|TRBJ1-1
CASSVGTGALHPTEAFF
TGTGCCAGCAGCGTAGGGACAGGGGCCCTTCATCCCACTGAAGCTTTCTTT
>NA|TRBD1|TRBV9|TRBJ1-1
CASSVASGTGSEAFF
TGTGCCAGCAGCGTTGCTTCCGGGACAGGGTCTGAAGCTTTCTTT
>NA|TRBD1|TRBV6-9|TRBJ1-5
CASSLLQGIQPQHF
TGTGCCAGCAGTCTCCTACAGGGGATTCAGCCCCAGCATTTT
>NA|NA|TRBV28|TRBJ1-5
CASSLWAQPQHF
TGTGCCAGCAGTTTGTGGGCTCAGCCCCAGCATTTT
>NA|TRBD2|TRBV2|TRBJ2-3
CASFEMGGLAASTDTQYF
TGTGCCAGCTTTGAGATGGGGGGACTAGCGGCCAGCACAGATACGCAGTATTTT
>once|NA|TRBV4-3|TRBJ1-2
CASSQEGHDGYTF
TGCGCCAGCAGCCAAGAGGGGCATGATGGCTACACCTTC
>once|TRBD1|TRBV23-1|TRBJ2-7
CASSQSRDSTYEQYF
TGCGCCAGCAGTCAATCCCGGGACAGCACCTACGAGCAGTACTTC
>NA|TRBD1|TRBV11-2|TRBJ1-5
CASSLDSGTGRNQPQHF
TGTGCCAGCAGCTTAGATTCCGGGACAGGGAGGAATCAGCCCCAGCATTTT
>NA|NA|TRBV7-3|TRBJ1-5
CASSLGGIGNQPQHF
TGTGCCAGCAGCTTAGGCGGTATCGGCAATCAGCCCCAGCATTTT
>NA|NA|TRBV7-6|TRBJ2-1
CASSLSDYLLDEQFF
TGTGCCAGCAGCTTGAGCGACTATTTACTGGATGAGCAGTTCTTC
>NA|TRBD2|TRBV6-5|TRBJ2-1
CVQRGMDEQFF
TGTGTGCAGCGGGGAATGGATGAGCAGTTCTTC
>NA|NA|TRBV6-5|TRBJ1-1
CASSAVYSRAFF
TGTGCCAGCAGTGCCGTCTACTCGCGCGCTTTCTTT
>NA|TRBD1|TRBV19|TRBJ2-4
CASTQGAQGTIQYF
TGTGCCAGCACACAGGGGGCACAAGGGACTATTCAGTACTTC
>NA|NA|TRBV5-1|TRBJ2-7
CASSLEAGAYEQYF
TGCGCCAGCAGCTTGGAGGCAGGGGCCTACGAGCAGTACTTC